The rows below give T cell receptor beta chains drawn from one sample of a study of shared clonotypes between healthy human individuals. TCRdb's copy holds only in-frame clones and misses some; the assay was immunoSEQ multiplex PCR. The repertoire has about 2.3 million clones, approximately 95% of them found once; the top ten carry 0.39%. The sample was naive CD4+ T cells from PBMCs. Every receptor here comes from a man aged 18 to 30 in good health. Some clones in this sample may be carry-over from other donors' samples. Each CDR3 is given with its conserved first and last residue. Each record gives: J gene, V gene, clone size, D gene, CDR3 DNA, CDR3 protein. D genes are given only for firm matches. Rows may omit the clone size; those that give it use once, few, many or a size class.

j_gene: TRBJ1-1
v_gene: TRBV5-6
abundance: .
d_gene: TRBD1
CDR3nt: TGTGCCAGCAGCAAGGACAGGGAGGAGGGTGAAGCTTTCTTT
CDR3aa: CASSKDREEGEAFF

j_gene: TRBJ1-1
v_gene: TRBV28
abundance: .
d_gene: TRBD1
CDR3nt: TGTGCCAGCGGTACCGACAGGGGAGACACTGAAGCTTTCTTT
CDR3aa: CASGTDRGDTEAFF

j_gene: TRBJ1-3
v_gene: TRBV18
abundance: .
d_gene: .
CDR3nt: TGTGCCAGCTCACCTATGGATGGGTACTCTGGAAACACCATATATTTT
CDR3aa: CASSPMDGYSGNTIYF

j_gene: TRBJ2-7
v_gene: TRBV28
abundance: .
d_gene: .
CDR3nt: TGTGCCAGCAGGGCTGATCACCTTGGGCAATACGAGCAGTACTTC
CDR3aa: CASRADHLGQYEQYF

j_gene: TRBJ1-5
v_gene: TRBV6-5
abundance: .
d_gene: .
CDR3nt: TGTGCCAGCAGTTACTTCCAGAATCAGCCCCAGCATTTT
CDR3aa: CASSYFQNQPQHF

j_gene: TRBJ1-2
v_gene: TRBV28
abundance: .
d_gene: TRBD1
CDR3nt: TGTGCCAGCAGTTTATGGGGACAGGGATTTAATGGCTACACCTTC
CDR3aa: CASSLWGQGFNGYTF

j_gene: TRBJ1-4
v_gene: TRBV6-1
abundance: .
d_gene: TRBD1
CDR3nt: TGTGCCAGTACAGTGGGACAGGATGCCGAAAAACTGTTTTTT
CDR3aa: CASTVGQDAEKLFF

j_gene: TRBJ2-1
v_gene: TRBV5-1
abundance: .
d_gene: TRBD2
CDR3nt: TGCGCCAGCAGCTTTAGCGGGATTTACAATGAGCAGTTCTTC
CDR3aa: CASSFSGIYNEQFF

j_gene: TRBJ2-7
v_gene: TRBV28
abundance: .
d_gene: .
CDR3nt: TGTGCCAGCAGTTTATTAAGGGGGGGTTGGTTCCACGAGCAGTACTTC
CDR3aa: CASSLLRGGWFHEQYF

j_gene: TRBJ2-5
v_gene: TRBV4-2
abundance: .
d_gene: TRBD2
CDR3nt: TGTGCCAGCAGCCAAGGGACTAGCGGGAGCCAAGAGACCCAGTACTTC
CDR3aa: CASSQGTSGSQETQYF

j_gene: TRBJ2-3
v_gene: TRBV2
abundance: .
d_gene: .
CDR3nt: TGTGCCAGCAGTGAGCGGGCAGATACGCAGTATTTT
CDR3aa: CASSERADTQYF

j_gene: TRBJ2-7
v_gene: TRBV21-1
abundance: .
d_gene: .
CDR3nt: TGTGCCAGCAGCACCCTCCTCGGGGTTCCTGACGGGACTAGCTCCAACGAGCAGTACTTC
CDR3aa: CASSTLLGVPDGTSSNEQYF

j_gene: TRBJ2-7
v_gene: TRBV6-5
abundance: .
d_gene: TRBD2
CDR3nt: TGTGCCAGCAGTTACTCGATTCCTAGCGGCTACGAGCAGTACTTC
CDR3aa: CASSYSIPSGYEQYF

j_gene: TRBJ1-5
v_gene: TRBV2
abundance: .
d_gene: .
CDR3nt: TGTGCCAGCATGGTGGAGGGTGCAAGCAATCAGCCCCAGCATTTT
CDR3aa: CASMVEGASNQPQHF

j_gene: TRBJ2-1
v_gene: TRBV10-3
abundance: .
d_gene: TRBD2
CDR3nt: TGTGCCATCAGTTTCTCTAGCGGGATCTACAACAATGAGCAGTTCTTC
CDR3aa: CAISFSSGIYNNEQFF

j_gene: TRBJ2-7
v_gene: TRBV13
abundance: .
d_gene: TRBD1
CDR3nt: TGTGCCAGCAGCTCAAGGGGACAGGGAGACGAGCAGTACTTC
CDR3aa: CASSSRGQGDEQYF

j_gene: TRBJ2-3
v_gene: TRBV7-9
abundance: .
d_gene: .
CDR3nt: TGTGCCAGCAGCCCGCTCGGGGGGCCCACAGATACGCAGTATTTT
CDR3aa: CASSPLGGPTDTQYF

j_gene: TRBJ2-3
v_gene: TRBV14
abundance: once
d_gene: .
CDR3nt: TGTGCCAGCAGCCAAGCGACTGCTAGCACAGATACGCAGTATTTT
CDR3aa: CASSQATASTDTQYF

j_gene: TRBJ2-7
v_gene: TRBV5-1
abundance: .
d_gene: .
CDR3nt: TGCGCCAGCAGGATAGCAACCGGGCACGAGCAGTACTTC
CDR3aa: CASRIATGHEQYF

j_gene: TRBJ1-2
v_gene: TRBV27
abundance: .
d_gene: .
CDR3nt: TGTGCCAGCAGTTTATTGGGGGGCAGCTATGGCTACACCTTC
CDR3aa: CASSLLGGSYGYTF

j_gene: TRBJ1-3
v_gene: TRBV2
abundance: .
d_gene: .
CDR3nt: TGTGCCAGCGGGGCAGGGGCTCTCTCGGGAAACACCATATATTTT
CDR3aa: CASGAGALSGNTIYF

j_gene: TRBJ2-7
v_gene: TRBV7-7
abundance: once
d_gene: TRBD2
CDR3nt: TGTGCCAGCAGCAAAGGGACTAGCGGTTCCTACGAGCAGTACTTC
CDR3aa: CASSKGTSGSYEQYF

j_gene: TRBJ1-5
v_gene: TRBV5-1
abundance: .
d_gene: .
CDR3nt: TGCGCCAGCAGCGTGGCCCCAGGAAGTCAGCCCCAGCATTTT
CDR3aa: CASSVAPGSQPQHF

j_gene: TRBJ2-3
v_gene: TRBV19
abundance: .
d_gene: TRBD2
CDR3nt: TGTGCCAGTAGTCCGCGGACTAGCGGGAGAAGTGAGGATACGCAGTATTTT
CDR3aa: CASSPRTSGRSEDTQYF

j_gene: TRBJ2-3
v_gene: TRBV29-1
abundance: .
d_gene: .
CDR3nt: TGCAGCGTTGAGGCCCCCAGCAAGGATACGCAGTATTTT
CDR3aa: CSVEAPSKDTQYF

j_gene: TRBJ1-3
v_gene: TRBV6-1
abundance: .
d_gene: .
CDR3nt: TGTGCCAGCAGTGAAGGAGCAGGGCTTGGAAACACCATATATTTT
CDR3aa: CASSEGAGLGNTIYF

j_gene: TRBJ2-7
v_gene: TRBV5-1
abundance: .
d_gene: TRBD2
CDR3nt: TGCGCCAGCAAACTAGCGGGGAGCTCCTACGAGCAGTACTTC
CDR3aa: CASKLAGSSYEQYF

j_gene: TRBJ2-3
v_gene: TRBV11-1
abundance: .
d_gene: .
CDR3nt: TGTGCCAGCAGCAAACAGACTGACACAGATACGCAGTATTTT
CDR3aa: CASSKQTDTDTQYF